This TCR beta chain was captured by sequencing in a study of cytomegalovirus exposure and HLA in healthy donors. Primers included in the PCR were 60 Vbeta and 13 Jbeta primers. Using immunoSEQ multiplex PCR, the repertoire was profiled, and TCRdb retains in-frame clones only, with some absent. The sample has 95,000 to 150,000 clones, more than 55% seen once. CDR1 MNHNS and CDR2 SASEGT come from the germline V gene. CDR3 length equals 15 residues. V lost 6 bases, J lost 6 bases, and 5 bases stayed unmatched. The sequence was collected from a young man in good health and CMV-seronegative. Sequencing was done on a sample of PBMCs. The genes are TRBV6-1 and TRBJ2-2; 12 nucleotides agree with TRBD1. CDR3: CASSLGQGAAGELFF. In nucleotides, the CDR3 is TGTGCCAGCAGCCTGGGACAGGGGGCGGCCGGGGAGCTGTTTTTT.